The present T cell receptor (beta chain) was sequenced within a study of regulatory T cells in long-lasting Graves disease. CDR3-region Arm-PCR and iRepertoire HTBI primers produced the TCR beta libraries. TCRdb independently ran MiXCR on the multiplex PCR reads; one entry per CDR3 protein. The sample has 390,000 or so distinct CDR3 sequences, 10% to 15% seen once. The time point was: newly diagnosed GD, antithyroid drugs for less than 3 months. Extracted RNA from PBMCs served as the source of the TCR library. This sample was shared with a second study, whose subject was T cells in Graves' hyperthyroidism and ophthalmopathy.

Source: peripheral blood mononuclear cells (PBMCs), taken at new diagnosis, from a patient treated with antithyroid drugs. This sequence originates from a young woman with Graves disease.

In DNA form, the CDR3 reads TGCGCCAGCAGCTTGGGGGACAGGATTGAATCCTATGGCTACACCTTC. Residues: CASSLGDRIESYGYTF. V is TRBV5-1 and J is TRBJ1-2, with 8 bases lining up with TRBD1. Per the germline V gene, CDR1 is SGHRS and CDR2 is YFSETQ. The junction had 8 bases not matched to a gene; V was cut back by 0 bases and J by 4 bases. This CDR3 has 16 amino acids.